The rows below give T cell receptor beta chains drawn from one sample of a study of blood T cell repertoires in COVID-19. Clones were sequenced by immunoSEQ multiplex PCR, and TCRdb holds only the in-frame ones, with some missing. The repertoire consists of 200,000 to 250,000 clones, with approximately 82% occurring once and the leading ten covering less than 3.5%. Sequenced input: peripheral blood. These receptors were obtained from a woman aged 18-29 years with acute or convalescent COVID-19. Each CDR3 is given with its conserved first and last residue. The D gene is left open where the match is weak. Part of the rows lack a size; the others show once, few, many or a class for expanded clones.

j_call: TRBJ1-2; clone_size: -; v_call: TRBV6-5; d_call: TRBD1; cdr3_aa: CASSYWDSSNYGYTF; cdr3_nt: TGTGCCAGCAGTTACTGGGACAGTTCAAACTATGGCTACACCTTC
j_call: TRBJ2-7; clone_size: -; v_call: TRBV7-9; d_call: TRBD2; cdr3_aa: CASSPRGRPGGEQYF; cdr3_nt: TGTGCCAGCAGCCCTCGAGGGCGGCCCGGGGGGGAGCAGTACTTC
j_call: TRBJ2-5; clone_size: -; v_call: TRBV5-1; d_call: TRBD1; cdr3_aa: CASSLGQGPETQYF; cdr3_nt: TGCGCCAGCAGCCTAGGACAGGGACCAGAGACCCAGTACTTC
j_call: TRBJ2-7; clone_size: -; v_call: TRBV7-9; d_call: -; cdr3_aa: CASSFTSSTYEQYF; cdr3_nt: TGTGCCAGCAGCTTTACTTCTAGTACCTACGAGCAGTACTTC
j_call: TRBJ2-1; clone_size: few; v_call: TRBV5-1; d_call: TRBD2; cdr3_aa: CASSSTSGSYNEQFF; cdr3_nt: TGCGCCAGCAGCTCGACTAGCGGGTCCTACAATGAGCAGTTCTTC
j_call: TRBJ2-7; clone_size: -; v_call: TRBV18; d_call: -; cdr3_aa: CASSPPRRQYEQYF; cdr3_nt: TGTGCCAGCTCACCACCGCGACGACAATACGAGCAGTACTTC
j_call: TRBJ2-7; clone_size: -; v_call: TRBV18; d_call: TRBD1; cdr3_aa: CASSPTGVEQYF; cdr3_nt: TGTGCCAGCTCACCAACAGGGGTCGAGCAGTACTTC
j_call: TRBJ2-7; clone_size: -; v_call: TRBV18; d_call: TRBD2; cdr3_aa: CASSPPAGAGEQYF; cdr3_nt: TGTGCCAGCTCACCACCGGCGGGAGCGGGAGAGCAGTACTTC
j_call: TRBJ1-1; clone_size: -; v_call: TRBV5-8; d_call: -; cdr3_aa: CASSLAVGGSTEAFF; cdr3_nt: TGTGCCAGCAGCTTGGCCGTAGGGGGTAGCACTGAAGCTTTCTTT
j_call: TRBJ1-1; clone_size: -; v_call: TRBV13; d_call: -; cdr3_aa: CASSLGRSTEAFF; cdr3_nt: TGTGCCAGCAGCTTAGGTCGGTCCACTGAAGCTTTCTTT
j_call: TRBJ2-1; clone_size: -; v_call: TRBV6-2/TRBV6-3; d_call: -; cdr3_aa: CASSYGTPRANEQFF; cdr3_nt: TGTGCCAGCAGTTACGGGACACCTAGGGCCAATGAGCAGTTCTTC
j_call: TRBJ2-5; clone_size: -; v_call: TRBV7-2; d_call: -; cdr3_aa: CASSLGRSSQETQYF; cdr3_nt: TGTGCCAGCAGCTTAGGGCGGAGCAGCCAAGAGACCCAGTACTTC
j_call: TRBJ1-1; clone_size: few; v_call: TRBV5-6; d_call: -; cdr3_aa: CASSLRRGSGVSSEAFF; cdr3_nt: TGTGCCAGCAGCTTGCGTCGGGGATCAGGCGTTTCGTCTGAAGCTTTCTTT
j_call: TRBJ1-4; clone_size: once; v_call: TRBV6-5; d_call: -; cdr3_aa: CASSPGFAVEKLFF; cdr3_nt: TGTGCCAGCAGCCCAGGGTTCGCGGTAGAAAAACTGTTTTTT
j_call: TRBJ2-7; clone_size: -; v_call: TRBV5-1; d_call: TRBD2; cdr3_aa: CASSLSGGTYEQYF; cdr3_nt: TGCGCCAGCAGCTTGAGCGGGGGAACCTACGAGCAGTACTTC
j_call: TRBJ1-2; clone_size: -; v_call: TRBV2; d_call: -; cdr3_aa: CASSASSGTYGYTF; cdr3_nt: TGTGCCAGCAGTGCCTCCTCCGGGACTTATGGCTACACCTTC
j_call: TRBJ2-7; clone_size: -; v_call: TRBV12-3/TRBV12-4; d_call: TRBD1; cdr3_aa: CASSLQGAGEQYF; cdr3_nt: TGTGCCAGCAGTTTGCAGGGGGCCGGCGAGCAGTACTTC
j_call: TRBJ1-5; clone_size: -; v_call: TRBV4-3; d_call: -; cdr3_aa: CASSQEGAGSQPQHF; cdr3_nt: TGCGCCAGCAGCCAAGAGGGTGCAGGGTCTCAGCCCCAGCATTTT
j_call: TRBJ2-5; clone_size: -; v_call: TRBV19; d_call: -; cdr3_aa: CASSSGGQETQYF; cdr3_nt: TGTGCCAGTAGCTCCGGTGGCCAAGAGACCCAGTACTTC
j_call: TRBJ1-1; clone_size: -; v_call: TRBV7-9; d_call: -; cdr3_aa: CASAVVGQRNAEAFF; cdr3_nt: TGTGCCAGCGCAGTGGTGGGGCAAAGGAACGCTGAAGCTTTCTTT
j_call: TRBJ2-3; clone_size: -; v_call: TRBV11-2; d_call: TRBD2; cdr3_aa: CASSPPSGSTDTQYF; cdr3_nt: TGTGCCAGCAGCCCCCCTAGCGGGAGTACAGATACGCAGTATTTT
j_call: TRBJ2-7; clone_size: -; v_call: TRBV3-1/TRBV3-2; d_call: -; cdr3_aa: CASSRIMSGYEQYF; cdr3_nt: TGTGCCAGCAGTCGGATTATGAGCGGATACGAGCAGTACTTC
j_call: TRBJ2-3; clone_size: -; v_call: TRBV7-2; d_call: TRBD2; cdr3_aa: CASSLGTSGRARVTDTQYF; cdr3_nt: TGTGCCAGCAGCCTCGGGACTAGCGGGAGGGCCCGGGTCACAGATACGCAGTATTTT
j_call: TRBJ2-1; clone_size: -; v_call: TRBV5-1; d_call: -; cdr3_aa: CASSPGRGQRNNEQFF; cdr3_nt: TGCGCCAGCAGCCCAGGGAGGGGACAACGCAACAATGAGCAGTTCTTC
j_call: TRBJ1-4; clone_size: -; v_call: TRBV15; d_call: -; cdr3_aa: CATSRDRGAEKLFF; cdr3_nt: TGTGCCACCAGCAGAGATCGGGGAGCCGAAAAACTGTTTTTT
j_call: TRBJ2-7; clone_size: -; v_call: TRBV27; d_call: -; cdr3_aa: CASTSFFASKQYF; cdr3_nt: TGTGCCAGCACCTCCTTTTTCGCGTCGAAGCAGTACTTC
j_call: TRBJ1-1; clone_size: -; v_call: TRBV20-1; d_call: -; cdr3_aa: CSAPGHTEAFF; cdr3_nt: TGCAGTGCACCCGGTCACACTGAAGCTTTCTTT
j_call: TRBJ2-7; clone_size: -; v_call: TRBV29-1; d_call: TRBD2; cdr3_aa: CSVVGLAGNYEQYF; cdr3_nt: TGCAGCGTGGTGGGACTAGCGGGAAACTACGAGCAGTACTTC
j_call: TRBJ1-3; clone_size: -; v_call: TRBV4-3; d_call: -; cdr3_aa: CASSQDPTGGNTIYF; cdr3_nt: TGCGCCAGCAGCCAAGATCCAACGGGGGGAAACACCATATATTTT
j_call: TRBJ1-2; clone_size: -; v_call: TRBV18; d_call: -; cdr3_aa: CASSVGLSSYGYTF; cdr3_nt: TGTGCCAGCTCAGTGGGACTGTCGAGCTATGGCTACACCTTC
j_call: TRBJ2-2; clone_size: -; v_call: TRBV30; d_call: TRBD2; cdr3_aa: CAWSVLAGVTGELFF; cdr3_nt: TGTGCCTGGAGTGTCCTAGCGGGAGTGACCGGGGAGCTGTTTTTT
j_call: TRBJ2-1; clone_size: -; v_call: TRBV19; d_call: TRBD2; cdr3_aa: CASSTGLAGFYNEQFF; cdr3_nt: TGTGCCAGTAGTACGGGACTAGCGGGGTTCTACAATGAGCAGTTCTTC
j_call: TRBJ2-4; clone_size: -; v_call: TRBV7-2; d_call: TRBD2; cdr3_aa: CASSLLAGTTIQYF; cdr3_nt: TGTGCCAGCAGCCTCCTAGCGGGGACTACCATTCAGTACTTC
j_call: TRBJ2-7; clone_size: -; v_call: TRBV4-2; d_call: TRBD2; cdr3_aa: CASSQELSGRSYEQYF; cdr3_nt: TGTGCCAGCAGCCAAGAGCTTAGCGGGAGGTCGTACGAGCAGTACTTC
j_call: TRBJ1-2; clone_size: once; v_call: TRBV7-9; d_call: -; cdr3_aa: CASSSSSRTAHYGYTF; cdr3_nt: TGTGCCAGCAGCTCAAGTTCTAGGACAGCCCACTATGGCTACACCTTC
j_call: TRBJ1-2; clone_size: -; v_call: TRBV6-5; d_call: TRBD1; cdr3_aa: CASTKTGVYGYTF; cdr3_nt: TGTGCCAGCACAAAAACAGGGGTTTATGGCTACACCTTC
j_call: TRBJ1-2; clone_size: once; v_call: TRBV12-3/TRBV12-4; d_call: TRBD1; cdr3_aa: CASSPGGRGYTF; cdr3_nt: TGTGCCAGCAGTCCAGGGGGACGGGGCTACACCTTC
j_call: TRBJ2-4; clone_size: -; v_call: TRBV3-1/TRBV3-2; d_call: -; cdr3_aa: CASSPINIQYF; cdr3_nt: TGTGCCAGCAGCCCAATAAACATTCAGTACTTC
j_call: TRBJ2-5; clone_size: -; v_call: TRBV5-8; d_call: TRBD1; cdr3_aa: CASSLLGQGIETQYF; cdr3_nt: TGTGCCAGCAGCTTGCTCGGACAGGGGATTGAGACCCAGTACTTC
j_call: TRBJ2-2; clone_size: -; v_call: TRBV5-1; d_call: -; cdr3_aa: CASSFPDTGELFF; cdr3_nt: TGCGCCAGCAGCTTTCCGGACACCGGGGAGCTGTTTTTT
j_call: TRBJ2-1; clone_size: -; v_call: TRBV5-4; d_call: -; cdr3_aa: CASSLGLDYNEQFF; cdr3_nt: TGTGCCAGCAGCCTAGGACTCGACTACAATGAGCAGTTCTTC
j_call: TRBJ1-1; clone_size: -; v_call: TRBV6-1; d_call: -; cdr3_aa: CASSEGGTGVRGTEAFF; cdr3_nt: TGTGCCAGCAGTGAAGGGGGGACGGGGGTAAGGGGCACTGAAGCTTTCTTT
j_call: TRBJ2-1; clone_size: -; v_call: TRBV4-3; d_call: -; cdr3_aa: CASSQGPEPDYNEQFF; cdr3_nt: TGCGCCAGCAGCCAAGGTCCGGAGCCGGATTACAATGAGCAGTTCTTC
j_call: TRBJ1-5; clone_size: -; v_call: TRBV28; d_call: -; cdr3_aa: CASSSGVRGGSQPQHF; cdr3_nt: TGTGCCAGCAGTAGCGGGGTTCGAGGAGGGAGTCAGCCCCAGCATTTT
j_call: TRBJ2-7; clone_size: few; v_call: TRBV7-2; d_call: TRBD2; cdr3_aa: CASSLGLAETYEQYF; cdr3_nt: TGTGCCAGCAGCTTAGGTCTAGCGGAGACCTACGAGCAGTACTTC
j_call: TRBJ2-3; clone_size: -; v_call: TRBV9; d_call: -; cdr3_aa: CASSVGGLAGSDTQYF; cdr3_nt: TGTGCCAGCAGCGTAGGGGGTCTAGCCGGTTCAGATACGCAGTATTTT
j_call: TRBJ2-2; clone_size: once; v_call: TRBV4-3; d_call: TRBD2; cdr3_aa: CASSQDRLAGLSGELFF; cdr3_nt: TGCGCCAGCAGCCAAGATCGGCTAGCGGGACTTAGCGGGGAGCTGTTTTTT
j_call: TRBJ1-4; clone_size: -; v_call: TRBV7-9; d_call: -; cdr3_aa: CASSPAGTLGEKLFF; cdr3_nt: TGTGCCAGCAGCCCCGCAGGGACTTTGGGTGAAAAACTGTTTTTT
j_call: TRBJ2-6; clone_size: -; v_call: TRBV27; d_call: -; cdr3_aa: CASSLRGFLLTSGANVLTF; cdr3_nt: TGTGCCAGCAGTTTGCGAGGGTTCCTCCTGACCTCTGGGGCCAACGTCCTGACTTTC
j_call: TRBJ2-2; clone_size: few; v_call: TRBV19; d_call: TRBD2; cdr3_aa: CASSSPGTSGAASTGELFF; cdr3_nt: TGTGCCAGTAGTAGCCCCGGGACTAGCGGGGCCGCTAGTACCGGGGAGCTGTTTTTT
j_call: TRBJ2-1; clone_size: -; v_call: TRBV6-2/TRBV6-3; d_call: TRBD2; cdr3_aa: CASSFDSGRANEQFF; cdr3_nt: TGTGCCAGCAGTTTTGACAGCGGGAGGGCCAATGAGCAGTTCTTC
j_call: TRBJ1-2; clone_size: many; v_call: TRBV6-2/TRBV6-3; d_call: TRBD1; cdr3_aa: CASSSIRRDRDAGYTF; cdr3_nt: TGTGCCAGCAGTTCCATCCGCCGGGACAGGGACGCTGGCTACACCTTC
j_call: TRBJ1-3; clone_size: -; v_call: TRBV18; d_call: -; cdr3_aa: CASSPQGRGNTIYF; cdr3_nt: TGTGCCAGCTCACCCCAGGGGCGTGGAAACACCATATATTTT